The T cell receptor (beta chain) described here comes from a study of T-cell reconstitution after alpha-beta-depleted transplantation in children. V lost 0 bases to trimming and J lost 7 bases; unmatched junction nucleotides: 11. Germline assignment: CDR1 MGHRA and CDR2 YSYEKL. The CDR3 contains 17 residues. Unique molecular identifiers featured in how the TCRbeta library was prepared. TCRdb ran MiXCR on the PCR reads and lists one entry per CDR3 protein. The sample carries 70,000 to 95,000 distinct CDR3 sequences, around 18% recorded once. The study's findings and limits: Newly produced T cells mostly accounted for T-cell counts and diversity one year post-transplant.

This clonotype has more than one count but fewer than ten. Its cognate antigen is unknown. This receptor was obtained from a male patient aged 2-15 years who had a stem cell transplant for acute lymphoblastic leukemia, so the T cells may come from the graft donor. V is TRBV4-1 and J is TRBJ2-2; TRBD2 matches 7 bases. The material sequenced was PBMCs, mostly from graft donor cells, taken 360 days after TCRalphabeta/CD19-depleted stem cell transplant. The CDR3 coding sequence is TGCGCCAGCAGCCAAGAAAGCGGGGACTCCTATGGCGGGGAGCTGTTTTTT. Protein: CASSQESGDSYGGELFF.